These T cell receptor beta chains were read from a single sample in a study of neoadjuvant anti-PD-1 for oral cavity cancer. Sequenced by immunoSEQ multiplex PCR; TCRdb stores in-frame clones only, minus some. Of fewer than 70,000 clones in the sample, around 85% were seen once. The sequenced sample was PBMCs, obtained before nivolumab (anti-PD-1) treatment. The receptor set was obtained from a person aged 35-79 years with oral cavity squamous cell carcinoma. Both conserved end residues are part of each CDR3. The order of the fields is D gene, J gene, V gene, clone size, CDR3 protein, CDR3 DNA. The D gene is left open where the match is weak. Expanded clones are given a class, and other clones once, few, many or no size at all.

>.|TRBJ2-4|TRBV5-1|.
CASSPFQKNIQYF
TGCGCCAGCAGCCCCTTCCAGAAAAACATTCAGTACTTC
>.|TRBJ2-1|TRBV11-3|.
CASSPYPSYNEQFF
TGTGCCAGCAGCCCTTACCCCTCCTACAATGAGCAGTTCTTC
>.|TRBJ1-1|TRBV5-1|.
CASSSQGGPEAFF
TGCGCCAGCAGCTCACAGGGTGGACCTGAAGCTTTCTTT
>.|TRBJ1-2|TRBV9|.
CASSASPGGAWGYTF
TGTGCCAGCAGCGCATCCCCTGGGGGGGCCTGGGGCTACACCTTC
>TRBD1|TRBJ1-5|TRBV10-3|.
CAISDTETGNQPQHF
TGTGCCATCAGTGATACCGAGACAGGGAATCAGCCCCAGCATTTT
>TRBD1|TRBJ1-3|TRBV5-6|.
CASSLAAGGRVGNTIYF
TGTGCCAGCAGCTTGGCGGCAGGGGGAAGGGTTGGAAACACCATATATTTT
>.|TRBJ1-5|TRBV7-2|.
CASSLGLGRGGNQPQHF
TGTGCCAGCAGCTTAGGACTCGGCAGGGGAGGCAATCAGCCCCAGCATTTT
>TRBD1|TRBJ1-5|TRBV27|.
CASSSLGQANQPQHF
TGTGCCAGCAGTTCCCTGGGACAGGCCAATCAGCCCCAGCATTTT
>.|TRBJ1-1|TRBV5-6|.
CASSLTGGGTEAFF
TGTGCCAGCAGCTTGACAGGAGGGGGCACTGAAGCTTTCTTT
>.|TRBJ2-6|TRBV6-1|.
CASSASGAGANVLTF
TGTGCCAGCAGCGCTTCAGGGGCTGGGGCCAACGTCCTGACTTTC
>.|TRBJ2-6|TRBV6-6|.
CASSYEPSSGANVLTF
TGTGCCAGCAGTTACGAGCCCAGCTCTGGGGCCAACGTCCTGACTTTC
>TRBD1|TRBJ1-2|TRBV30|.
CAWSVSGTDDYGYTF
TGTGCCTGGAGTGTAAGTGGGACAGACGACTATGGCTACACCTTC
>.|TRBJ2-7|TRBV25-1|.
CASAPVTDEQYF
TGTGCCAGTGCTCCGGTCACGGACGAGCAGTACTTC
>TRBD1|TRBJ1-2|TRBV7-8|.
CASSPRDRASYGYTF
TGTGCCAGCAGCCCTAGAGACAGGGCCTCCTATGGCTACACCTTC
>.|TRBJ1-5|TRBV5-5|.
CASSLGGYREVTNQPQHF
TGTGCCAGCAGCTTGGGGGGGTACAGGGAGGTGACGAATCAGCCCCAGCATTTT
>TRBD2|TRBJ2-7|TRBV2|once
CASSEEGLAGGLTYEQYF
TGTGCCAGCAGTGAAGAGGGACTAGCGGGAGGTCTTACCTACGAGCAGTACTTC
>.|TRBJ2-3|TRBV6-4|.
CASSEDTSTDTQYF
TGTGCCAGCAGTGAAGATACTAGCACAGATACGCAGTATTTT
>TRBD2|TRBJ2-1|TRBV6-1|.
CASRAYSGGNNEQFF
TGTGCCAGCAGGGCTTATAGCGGGGGGAACAATGAGCAGTTCTTC
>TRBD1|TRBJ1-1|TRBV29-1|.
CSVGGTVMNTEAFF
TGCAGCGTTGGGGGGACAGTCATGAACACTGAAGCTTTCTTT
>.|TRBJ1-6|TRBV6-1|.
CASSKGAPRDSPLHF
TGTGCCAGCAGCAAAGGGGCTCCACGGGATTCACCCCTCCACTTT
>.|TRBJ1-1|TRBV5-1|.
CASSLGQPYTEAFF
TGCGCCAGCAGCTTGGGACAACCATACACTGAAGCTTTCTTT
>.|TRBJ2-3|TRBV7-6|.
CASSSYSDTQYF
TGTGCCAGCAGCTCCTACTCGGATACGCAGTATTTT
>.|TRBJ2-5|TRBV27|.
CASSLGPYQETQYF
TGTGCCAGCAGTTTAGGTCCGTACCAAGAGACCCAGTACTTC